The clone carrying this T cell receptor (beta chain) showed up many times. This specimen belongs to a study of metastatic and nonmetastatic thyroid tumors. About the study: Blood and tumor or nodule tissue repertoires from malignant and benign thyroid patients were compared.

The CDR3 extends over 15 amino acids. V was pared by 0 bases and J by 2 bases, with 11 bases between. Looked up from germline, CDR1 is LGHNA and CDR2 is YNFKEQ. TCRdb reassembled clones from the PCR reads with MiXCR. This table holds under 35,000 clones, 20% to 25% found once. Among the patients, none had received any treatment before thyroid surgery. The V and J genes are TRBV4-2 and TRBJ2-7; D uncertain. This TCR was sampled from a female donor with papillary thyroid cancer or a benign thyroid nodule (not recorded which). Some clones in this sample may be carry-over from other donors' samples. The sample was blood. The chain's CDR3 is CASSQEIEATYEQYF. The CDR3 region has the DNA TGTGCCAGCAGCCAAGAAATCGAGGCGACCTACGAGCAGTACTTC.